These T cell receptor beta chains were read from a single sample in a study of metastatic and nonmetastatic thyroid tumors. TCRdb reprocessed the PCR reads via MiXCR. The table includes 15,000 to 20,000 clones, 29% detected once. The sample taken for sequencing was tumor tissue. The source of these receptors is a female donor with papillary thyroid cancer or a benign thyroid nodule (not recorded which). Some clones in this sample may be carry-over from other donors' samples. The CDR3 runs from the conserved cysteine through the conserved F or W. The D gene is left open where the match is weak. Size tells how often a clone was seen (once, few, many) or the class of an expanded clone, and some rows leave it out.

TRBJ1-5	.	.	TRBV19	CASSLRGGGQPQHF	TGTGCCAGTAGTCTGCGGGGGGGTGGGCAGCCCCAGCATTTT
TRBJ2-5	.	many	TRBV11-2	CASSLGVGASEETQYF	TGTGCCAGCAGCTTAGGGGTGGGGGCTTCGGAAGAGACCCAGTACTTC
TRBJ2-2	TRBD1	many	TRBV25-1	CASSERQGAGGELFF	TGTGCCAGCAGTGAACGACAGGGGGCGGGCGGGGAGCTGTTTTTT
TRBJ1-2	TRBD1	many	TRBV29-1	CSAQTGGVYGYTF	TGCAGCGCCCAAACAGGGGGCGTCTATGGCTACACCTTC
TRBJ1-1	.	.	TRBV7-2	CASSSRRGSGTEAFF	TGTGCCAGCAGCTCCCGACGCGGGTCCGGCACTGAAGCTTTCTTT
TRBJ1-4	.	many	TRBV5-5	CASSPRAGEGEKLFF	TGTGCCAGCAGCCCTCGGGCAGGGGAGGGAGAAAAACTGTTTTTT
TRBJ2-5	TRBD2	.	TRBV27	CASSVGGGRETQYF	TGTGCCAGCAGTGTCGGGGGAGGGCGGGAGACCCAGTACTTC
TRBJ2-7	.	few	TRBV12-5	CACDDGSYEQYF	TGTGCTTGTGATGACGGATCCTACGAGCAATACTTC
TRBJ1-6	TRBD1	.	TRBV20-1	CSARSGQGGSPLHF	TGCAGTGCGCGCTCGGGACAGGGCGGTTCACCCCTCCACTTT
TRBJ2-1	TRBD2	.	TRBV11-2	CASSLVAGSYNEQFF	TGTGCCAGCAGCTTGGTAGCGGGAAGCTACAATGAGCAGTTCTTC
TRBJ2-7	TRBD2	.	TRBV7-8	CASSRGTSGSYEQYF	TGTGCCAGCAGCCGTGGGACTAGCGGATCCTACGAGCAGTACTTC
TRBJ2-7	.	medium-sized	TRBV4-3	CASSQDEGIGYEQYF	TGCGCCAGCAGCCAAGATGAAGGGATCGGGTACGAGCAGTACTTC
TRBJ2-2	.	medium-sized	TRBV2	CASSEGAAGELFF	TGTGCCAGCAGTGAGGGGGCGGCTGGGGAGCTGTTTTTT
TRBJ1-6	.	few	TRBV28	CASKASLNNSPLHF	TGTGCCAGCAAGGCCAGCTTAAATAATTCACCCCTCCACTTT
TRBJ2-7	TRBD2	.	TRBV7-2	CASSYVAGGPGEQYF	TGTGCCAGCAGCTACGTAGCGGGGGGGCCGGGCGAGCAGTACTTC
TRBJ2-3	TRBD2	few	TRBV6-1	CASRAGGTAGMQYF	TGTGCCAGCAGAGCCGGGGGGACTGCCGGAATGCAGTATTTT
TRBJ2-1	TRBD2	.	TRBV11-2	CASSWGLAGGIGEQFF	TGTGCCAGCAGCTGGGGACTAGCGGGAGGGATTGGTGAGCAGTTCTTC
TRBJ2-5	TRBD1	.	TRBV6-5	CASSFNRGRETQYF	TGTGCCAGCAGTTTTAACAGGGGGAGGGAGACCCAGTACTTC
TRBJ2-2	.	many	TRBV20-1	CSVPNAGGDTGELFF	TGCAGTGTTCCCAATGCAGGGGGGGACACCGGGGAGCTGTTTTTT
TRBJ2-1	TRBD2	once	TRBV5-1	CASSLVSGGYNEQFF	TGCGCCAGCAGCTTGGTTAGCGGGGGGTACAATGAGCAGTTCTTC
TRBJ2-2	.	medium-sized	TRBV27	CASSRGQTGELFF	TGTGCCAGCAGTCGGGGCCAAACCGGGGAGCTGTTTTTT
TRBJ2-7	TRBD2	.	TRBV3-1	CASSLPGLSGQYF	TGTGCCAGCAGCCTTCCGGGACTATCAGGGCAGTACTTC
TRBJ2-1	TRBD2	many	TRBV4-3	CASSQDSSGRGRQFF	TGCGCCAGCAGCCAAGATTCTAGCGGGAGGGGGCGGCAGTTCTTC
TRBJ2-7	.	few	TRBV5-1	CASSLKEQGNDLEQYF	TGCGCCAGCAGCCTAAAAGAACAGGGTAATGATCTCGAGCAGTACTTC
TRBJ2-1	.	few	TRBV11-3	CASSLATNEQFF	TGTGCCAGCAGCTTGGCTACTAATGAGCAGTTCTTC
TRBJ1-1	.	.	TRBV7-9	CASSVTLGTEAFF	TGTGCCAGCAGCGTGACTTTGGGCACTGAAGCTTTCTTT
TRBJ1-4	.	.	TRBV4-3	CDYRASGWEKLFF	TGCGACTACAGGGCCAGTGGTTGGGAAAAACTGTTTTTT
TRBJ2-7	.	medium-sized	TRBV2	CASSTGSYEQYF	TGTGCCAGCAGTACAGGGTCCTACGAGCAGTACTTC
TRBJ2-7	TRBD2	.	TRBV4-1	CASSQATSGGAYEQYF	TGCGCCAGCAGCCAAGCCACTAGCGGGGGGGCCTACGAGCAGTACTTC
TRBJ2-2	TRBD2	.	TRBV6-1	CASRVAGGDTGELFF	TGTGCCAGCAGGGTAGCGGGAGGAGACACCGGGGAGCTGTTTTTT
TRBJ2-1	.	.	TRBV7-2	CASSGSNNEQFF	TGTGCCAGCAGCGGATCTAACAATGAGCAGTTCTTC
TRBJ2-3	TRBD2	few	TRBV24-1	CATSVPLAGGQDTQYF	TGTGCCACCAGTGTCCCACTAGCGGGAGGGCAAGATACGCAGTATTTT
TRBJ2-5	TRBD2	many	TRBV25-1	CASSDTSGEETQYF	TGTGCCAGCAGTGATACTAGCGGGGAAGAGACCCAGTACTTC
TRBJ2-1	TRBD2	.	TRBV28	CASSTPGTSDEQFF	TGTGCCAGCAGTACCCCCGGGACTAGCGACGAGCAGTTCTTC
TRBJ1-3	.	.	TRBV11-2	CASSPSRMSSGNTIYF	TGTGCCAGCAGCCCATCCCGCATGAGCTCTGGAAACACCATATATTTT
TRBJ2-7	TRBD1	few	TRBV19	CASSIAPRGRSEQYF	TGTGCCAGTAGTATAGCCCCCAGGGGGCGAAGCGAGCAGTACTTC